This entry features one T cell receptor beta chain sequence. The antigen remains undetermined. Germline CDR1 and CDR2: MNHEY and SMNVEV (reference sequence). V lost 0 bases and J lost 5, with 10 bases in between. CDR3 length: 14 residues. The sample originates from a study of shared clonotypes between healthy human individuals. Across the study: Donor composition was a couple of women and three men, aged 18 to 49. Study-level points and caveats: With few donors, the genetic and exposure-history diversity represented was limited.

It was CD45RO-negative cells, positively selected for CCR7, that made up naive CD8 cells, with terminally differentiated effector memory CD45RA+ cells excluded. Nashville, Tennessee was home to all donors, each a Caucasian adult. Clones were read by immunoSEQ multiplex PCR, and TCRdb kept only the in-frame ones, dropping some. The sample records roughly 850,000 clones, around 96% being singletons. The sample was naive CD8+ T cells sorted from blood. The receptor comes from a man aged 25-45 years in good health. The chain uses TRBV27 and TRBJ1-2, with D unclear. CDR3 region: CASSLSRNGYGYTF. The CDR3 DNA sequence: TGTGCCAGCAGTTTATCCAGGAATGGATATGGCTACACCTTC.